This T cell receptor (beta chain) came from a study of long-term antiretroviral therapy in people with HIV. Study-level points and caveats: Dominant in the repertoire at all time points were clones expanded before ART. Against controls, HIV repertoires showed narrower ranges of CDR3 length.

Cryopreserved PBMC samples of roughly 0.95-11 million cells were used for DNA extraction. Version v3.0 of the immunoSEQ assay ran at survey level. Sequenced by immunoSEQ multiplex PCR; TCRdb stores in-frame clones only, minus some. This sample has 25,000 to 30,000 clones, with more than 85% found just once. As for this clone: The antigen is unknown.

This CDR3 is built from 15 residues. Germline CDR1 and CDR2: SGHNT and YYREEE (reference sequence). The V and J ends lost 1 base and 2 bases, in that order; junction bases with no gene match: 3. The rearrangement joins TRBV5-4 to TRBJ1-2; TRBD1 agrees at 9 bases. The clonotype originates from a woman aged 40 to 50 with HIV. The sample consisted of unsorted PBMCs, taken around 6.5 years after starting antiretroviral therapy. The CDR3 sequence: CASSLRDRENYGYTF. For the CDR3, the DNA is TGTGCCAGCAGCTTGAGGGACAGGGAAAACTATGGCTACACCTTC.